The 16 T cell receptor beta chains below were found in one sample sequenced in a study of blood T cell repertoires in COVID-19. Measured with immunoSEQ multiplex PCR; TCRdb has only the in-frame clones, and not every one. This sample has around 270,000 clones, with approximately 90% found just once. The material sequenced was peripheral blood. The receptors were sampled from a man aged 25 to 40 with acute or convalescent COVID-19.

Points on this clone: The junction shows a germline mismatch at one end, possibly a read error. The chain combines TRBV7-2 with TRBJ2-7, with D possibly matching TRBD1 (6 bases). The CDR3 sequence is 13 residues long. Germline values: CDR1 SGHTA, CDR2 FQGNSA. CDR3 amino acids: CASSSDYRAPATF. The CDR3 bases are TGTGCCAGCAGCTCCGACTACAGGGCCCCCGCTACGTTC.

The V gene is TRBV19, the J gene TRBJ2-1, with 7 positions matching TRBD1. This CDR3 has 13 amino acids. Per germline, CDR1 LNHDA and CDR2 SQIVND (reference sequence). V dropped 10 bases and J dropped 2; count of bases not matched to a gene: 5. CDR3 residues: CATNRGPYNEQFF. Here the CDR3 DNA reads TGTGCCACTAACAGGGGTCCCTACAATGAGCAGTTCTTC.

V gene TRBV7-2 combines with J gene TRBJ2-1; a possible D gene is TRBD1 (5 bases). This CDR3 region has 14 residues. Trimming left V 2 bases short and J 6 bases short, with 11 bases between. Germline assignment: CDR1 SGHTA and CDR2 FQGNSA. The CDR3 nucleotides are TGTGCCAGCAGCTTAAGGTTGGGGCGCAATGAGCAGTTCTTC. Translating gives CASSLRLGRNEQFF.

This chain connects TRBV15 to TRBJ1-5; TRBD1 might be the D (6 bases). Germline V gene lookup returns CDR1 LNHNV and CDR2 YYDKDF (reference sequence). With 1 base removed from V and 0 bases from J, the gap between germline ends came to 13 bases. The CDR3 covers 17 residues. CDR3 sequence (DNA): TGTGCCACCAGCAGAGGAAGTGGACAGCCTAGCAATCAGCCCCAGCATTTT. It yields the protein CATSRGSGQPSNQPQHF.

This clone was picked up a small number of times. The chain joins TRBV5-5 to TRBJ1-6; the D is unclear. Trimming removed 5 bases at V and 5 bases at J, with 5 bases between. In germline, CDR1 is SGHKS, CDR2 YYEKEE (reference sequence). This CDR3 has 12 residues. CDR3 amino acids: CASSFNNSPLHF. CDR3 DNA sequence: TGTGCCAGCAGTTTCAATAATTCACCCCTCCACTTT.

V usage is TRBV11-2 and J usage is TRBJ2-7; D might be TRBD2 (6 bases). CDR1 is SGHAT, CDR2 FQNNGV, per germline. V was pared by 5 bases and J by 5 bases, with 16 bases between. This CDR3 is 14 amino acids long. CDR3 sequence reads: CASSPWGGKDEQYF. The CDR3 nucleotides read TGTGCCAGCAGCCCCTGGGGCGGGAAGGACGAGCAGTACTTC.

This chain joins TRBV29-1 and TRBJ1-1; the D is unclear. From germline, CDR1 is SQVTM and CDR2 ANQGSEA. The CDR3 has 11 amino acids. V gave up 4 bases and J gave up 1 base, with 4 bases separating them. The CDR3 coding sequence is TGCAGCGTTGCTACGAACACTGAAGCTTTCTTT. Translating it yields CSVATNTEAFF. Full variable domain (remainder filled in from reference TRBV29-1 and TRBJ1-1): SAVISQKPSRDICQRGTSLTIQCQVDSQVTMMFWYRQQPGQSLTLIATANQGSEATYESGFVIDKFPISRPNLTFSTLTVSNMSPEDSSIYLCSVATNTEAFFGQGTRLTVV.

The chain employs TRBV6-6 and TRBJ2-4; 13 bases fit TRBD2. This CDR3 is 18 amino acids long. The junction had 7 bases not matched to a gene; V was cut back by 5 bases and J by 0 bases. CDR1 and CDR2 (germline): MNHNY, SVGAGI (reference sequence). CDR3 sequence: CASSLGLAGAIAKNIQYF. CDR3 DNA: TGTGCCAGCAGTCTCGGACTAGCGGGGGCAATAGCCAAAAACATTCAGTACTTC.

This sequence joins TRBV28 and TRBJ1-5; D uncertain. The CDR3 extends over 15 amino acids. V shed 2 bases and J shed 5 bases, with 13 bases lying between them. In germline, CDR1 is MDHEN, CDR2 SYDVKM. CDR3 region: CASSLMSSGDQPQHF. CDR3 nucleotide sequence: TGTGCCAGCAGTTTAATGTCCTCAGGTGATCAGCCCCAGCATTTT.

The gene calls are TRBV6-5 and TRBJ2-3; D not certain. This CDR3 is built from 12 residues. V was trimmed by 6 bases and J by 4 bases, leaving 8 bases between them. Germline CDR1 is MNHEY and CDR2 is SVGAGI. CDR3: CASSPPADTQYF. DNA for the CDR3: TGTGCCAGCAGCCCCCCGGCAGATACGCAGTATTTT.

The chain links TRBV28 to TRBJ1-5; D unclear. The germline V gene has CDR1 MDHEN and CDR2 SYDVKM. The V gene lost 5 bases and the J gene lost 4 bases, with 21 bases spanning the gap. The CDR3 extends over 17 amino acids. This CDR3 reads CASSIYGAPVPNQPQHF. The CDR3 DNA reads as TGTGCCAGCAGTATTTACGGTGCTCCCGTCCCAAATCAGCCCCAGCATTTT.

The gene calls are TRBV3-1 (or the pseudogene TRBV3-2) and TRBJ2-1; D is uncertain. V was trimmed by 4 bases and J by 7 bases, leaving 8 bases between them. The CDR3 length is 12 residues. Germline values: CDR1 LGHDT, CDR2 YNNKEL (reference sequence). The CDR3 region is CASSRAWNEQFF. In DNA, the CDR3 is TGTGCCAGCAGCCGAGCGTGGAATGAGCAGTTCTTC.

In nucleotides, the CDR3 is TGTGCCAGCTCACTCCCGACAGGGGGCGCAGGAGGGGCCAACGTCCTGACTTTC. It yields the protein CASSLPTGGAGGANVLTF. This rearrangement joins TRBV18 to TRBJ2-6; TRBD1 agrees at 10 bases. The CDR3 covers 18 residues. Germline V gene sequence: CDR1 KGHSH, CDR2 LQKENI. V gave up 4 bases and J gave up 4 bases; unmatched junction bases: 10.

The V gene is TRBV10-3, the J gene TRBJ1-1; maybe TRBD1 (5 bases). The CDR3 covers 16 residues. The germline CDR1 and CDR2 sequences are ENHRY and SYGVKD. Trimming took off 4 bases at V and 4 bases at J, with 19 bases between the two ends. CDR3 protein: CAISGTAGGLGTEAFF. The DNA for the CDR3 is TGTGCCATCAGTGGGACTGCGGGGGGGTTGGGCACTGAAGCTTTCTTT.

J is TRBJ1-1 and V is TRBV4-1, with 8 positions matching TRBD1. V trimming: 5 bases; J trimming: 4 bases; junction bases outside the gene matches: 6. Germline V gives CDR1 MGHRA, CDR2 YSYEKL. The CDR3 is 14 residues long. The CDR3 bases are TGCGCCAGCAGCTCTCAGGGGGCATCCACTGAAGCTTTCTTT. This gives the protein CASSSQGASTEAFF.

This clone has just a few counts. V usage is TRBV4-1 and J usage is TRBJ2-1; 8 bases line up with TRBD2. CDR3 length: 16 amino acids. CDR1 is MGHRA, CDR2 YSYEKL, per germline. The V segment lost 2 bases and the J segment 7 bases; nucleotides outside the gene matches: 10. The CDR3 is CASSQLAKRETNEQFF. CDR3 nucleotides: TGCGCCAGCAGCCAATTGGCCAAGCGGGAGACTAATGAGCAGTTCTTC.